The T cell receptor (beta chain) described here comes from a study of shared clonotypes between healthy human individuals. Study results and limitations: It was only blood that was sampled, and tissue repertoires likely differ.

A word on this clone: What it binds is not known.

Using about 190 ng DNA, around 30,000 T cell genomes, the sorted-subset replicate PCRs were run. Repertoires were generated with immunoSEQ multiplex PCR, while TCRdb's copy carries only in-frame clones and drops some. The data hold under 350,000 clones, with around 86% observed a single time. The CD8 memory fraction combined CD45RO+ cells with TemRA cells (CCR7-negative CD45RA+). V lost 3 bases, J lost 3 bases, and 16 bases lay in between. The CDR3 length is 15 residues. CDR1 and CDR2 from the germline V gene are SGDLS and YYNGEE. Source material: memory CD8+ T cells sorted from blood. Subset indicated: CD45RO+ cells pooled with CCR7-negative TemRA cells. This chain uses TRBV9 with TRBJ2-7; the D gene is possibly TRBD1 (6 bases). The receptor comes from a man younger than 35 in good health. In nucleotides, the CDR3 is TGTGCCAGCAGCGAGGACGGTGGACAGTACTACGAGCAGTACTTC. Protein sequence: CASSEDGGQYYEQYF.